A selection of T cell receptor beta chains follows, all from one sample in a study of blood T cell repertoires in COVID-19. Sequencing used immunoSEQ multiplex PCR; TCRdb keeps in-frame clones, though not all of them. The table records 85,000 to 110,000 clones, around 82% of them present only once. The sequenced sample consisted of peripheral blood. The receptors were gathered from a human donor in a cohort sampled during active or convalescent COVID-19. The CDR3 runs from the conserved cysteine through the conserved F or W. Each record gives: clone size, J gene, V gene, D gene, CDR3 DNA, CDR3 protein. D genes are given only for firm matches. For some rows the clone size is stated as once, few or many, or as a class when expanded; others skip it.

>NA|TRBJ2-7|TRBV5-1|NA
TGCGCCAGCAGCTTGGACAACTCCTACGAGCAGTACTTC
CASSLDNSYEQYF
>once|TRBJ2-7|TRBV5-6|TRBD1
TGTGCCAGCAGCCCCGGGACAGGGTCCTCCTACGAGCAGTACTTC
CASSPGTGSSYEQYF
>many|TRBJ2-2|TRBV5-1|NA
TGCGCCAGCAGCTTGGTGGCCCAACCTACTAGGAGGCCCGGGGAGCTGTTTTTT
CASSLVAQPTRRPGELFF
>NA|TRBJ2-2|TRBV7-2|TRBD2
TGTGCCAGCAGCCCGCTTGGCGGGGGGGGCACCGGGGAGCTGTTTTTT
CASSPLGGGGTGELFF
>NA|TRBJ2-1|TRBV7-9|TRBD1
TGTGCCAGCAGCTTAACAGGGGACAATGAGCAGTTCTTC
CASSLTGDNEQFF
>few|TRBJ2-7|TRBV20-1|TRBD2
TGCAGTGCTAGAGATGGGAGGGGGCAGTACTTC
CSARDGRGQYF
>NA|TRBJ2-5|TRBV30|TRBD1
TGTGCCTGGAGTAGGGGACAGGGGGCCCAAGAGACCCAGTACTTC
CAWSRGQGAQETQYF
>once|TRBJ1-5|TRBV5-1|TRBD1
TGCGCCAGCAGCTTAACCGGGACAGGGAATCAGCCCCAGCATTTT
CASSLTGTGNQPQHF
>NA|TRBJ1-4|TRBV5-1|NA
TGCGCCAGCAGCTTGACCCGACAGACTAATGAAAAACTGTTTTTT
CASSLTRQTNEKLFF
>NA|TRBJ2-7|TRBV9|TRBD1
TGTGCCAGCAGCGTAGATGGGACAGGGGACCACGAGCAGTACTTC
CASSVDGTGDHEQYF
>NA|TRBJ1-1|TRBV4-1|TRBD1
TGCGCCAGCAGCCGGGACAGGGTCGACACTGAAGCTTTCTTT
CASSRDRVDTEAFF
>NA|TRBJ1-1|TRBV9|NA
TGTGCCAGCAGCGTAGGGGCCAGGGGTGGAGTGGGCACTGAAGCTTTCTTT
CASSVGARGGVGTEAFF
>NA|TRBJ1-4|TRBV7-8|NA
TGTGCCAGCAGCTTAGGGGGAAGGGGTGAAAAACTGTTTTTT
CASSLGGRGEKLFF
>few|TRBJ2-2|TRBV28|TRBD2
TGTGCCAGCAGTTCCCCCGCGGGAGGGACCGGGGAGCTGTTTTTT
CASSSPAGGTGELFF
>NA|TRBJ1-2|TRBV2|NA
TGTGCCAGCAGTCTCCAAGGGGGTACGGGCTACACCTTC
CASSLQGGTGYTF
>NA|TRBJ2-1|TRBV7-9|TRBD2
TGTGCCAGCAGCTTAAGGCTAGCGGGGGACTATGAGCAGTTCTTC
CASSLRLAGDYEQFF
>NA|TRBJ2-7|TRBV18|NA
TGTGCCAGCTCACTGAGCGCCCAAAGGGGGAGTGGCGAGCAGTACTTC
CASSLSAQRGSGEQYF
>NA|TRBJ2-3|TRBV11-3|NA
TGTGCCAGCAGCTTAGATCACGGCGGGGGCCCTAGCACAGATACGCAGTATTTT
CASSLDHGGGPSTDTQYF
>NA|TRBJ2-3|TRBV5-4|NA
TGTGCCAGCAGCTTTGGAGGCGGTTTCACAGATACGCAGTATTTT
CASSFGGGFTDTQYF
>NA|TRBJ1-2|TRBV25-1|NA
TGTGCCAGCAGTGAAACCATACGGGGGGGGCAAAGCTATGGCTACACCTTC
CASSETIRGGQSYGYTF
>NA|TRBJ1-2|TRBV10-3|NA
TGTGCCATCAGTGAGTCGGAAGGGGCTCGATATGGCTACACCTTC
CAISESEGARYGYTF
>NA|TRBJ2-5|TRBV2|NA
TGTGCCAGCATGACAGGCATCCAAGAGACCCAGTACTTC
CASMTGIQETQYF
>NA|TRBJ1-6|TRBV11-3|NA
TGTGCCAGCAGCAGAGAGGGTTCACCCCTCCACTTT
CASSREGSPLHF
>NA|TRBJ2-2|TRBV29-1|NA
TGCAGCGCCAGGTCAGGGATTAACACCGGGGAGCTGTTTTTT
CSARSGINTGELFF
>NA|TRBJ2-2|TRBV19|TRBD2
TGTGCCAGTAGTGAGCGGGGAGACACCGGGGAGCTGTTTTTT
CASSERGDTGELFF
>once|TRBJ2-3|TRBV5-5|NA
TGTGCCAGCAGCCCGGAGGGGTGGGGTTCAGATACGCAGTATTTT
CASSPEGWGSDTQYF
>NA|TRBJ2-7|TRBV5-4|NA
TGTGCCAGCAGCCTGCCCGGACCGGGAAACGAGCAGTACTTC
CASSLPGPGNEQYF
>once|TRBJ2-7|TRBV6-5|TRBD1
TGTGCCAGCAGTTACTCAGGGACAGTCCAGGACTACGAGCAGTACTTC
CASSYSGTVQDYEQYF
>NA|TRBJ1-2|TRBV19|NA
TGTGCCAGTAGATCCCGGGAGGGTCCGAGTGGCTACACCTTC
CASRSREGPSGYTF
>NA|TRBJ1-4|TRBV25-1|TRBD1
TGTGCCAGCAGTGGACAGGGGATCGGGAGGTTTTTT
CASSGQGIGRFF
>NA|TRBJ2-7|TRBV6-5|TRBD1
TGTGCCAGCAGTTACTCAGACAGGGGAAACTACGAGCAGTACTTC
CASSYSDRGNYEQYF
>NA|TRBJ1-1|TRBV19|NA
TGTGCCAGTAGTATAAAGGGGATGAGAACTGAAGCTTTCTTT
CASSIKGMRTEAFF
>NA|TRBJ1-1|TRBV5-1|TRBD1
TGCGCCAGCAGCTTCTCTACAGGGCAGGGGGTTGAAGCTTTCTTT
CASSFSTGQGVEAFF
>NA|TRBJ2-5|TRBV28|TRBD2
TGTGCCAGCAGTTATGGGACTAGGGGGCAAGAGACCCAGTACTTC
CASSYGTRGQETQYF
>NA|TRBJ2-1|TRBV7-9|NA
TGTGCCAGCAGCTGGAGGACAGAAATCAATGAGCAGTTCTTC
CASSWRTEINEQFF
>NA|TRBJ2-1|TRBV18|TRBD1
TGTGCCAGCTCACCTCTTAACAGGGGGGTAGCAGGCAATGAGCAGTTCTTC
CASSPLNRGVAGNEQFF
>NA|TRBJ1-4|TRBV4-1|NA
TGCGCCAGCAGCCCTCCGGGGAGCCGACCCCGGGGGGAACTGTTTTTT
CASSPPGSRPRGELFF
>NA|TRBJ1-3|TRBV5-1|TRBD1
TGCGCCAGCAGGGGTGACAGGGGCTCTGGAAACACCATATATTTT
CASRGDRGSGNTIYF